The 32 T cell receptor beta chains below were found in one sample sequenced in a study of early T cells in non-severe SARS-CoV-2 infection. TCRdb reprocessed the 5' RACE reads with MiXCR, giving one entry per CDR3 protein. This sample has tens of thousands of distinct CDR3 sequences, with roughly 10% found just once. Sample: whole blood. The receptors shown here come from an adult who was a healthcare worker with PCR-confirmed SARS-CoV-2 infection or an uninfected control (not recorded which).

This clonotype was seen many times. V gene TRBV4-1 combines with J gene TRBJ2-3, with a possible D match to TRBD2 (6 bases). V lost 3 bases to trimming and J lost 8 bases, with 12 bases between them. This CDR3 has 13 residues. CDR1 and CDR2 from the germline V gene are MGHRA and YSYEKL. CDR3 residues: CASSHPLAPTQYF. As DNA, the CDR3 is TGCGCCAGCAGCCATCCCCTAGCGCCTACGCAGTATTTT.

The chain uses TRBV10-3 and TRBJ2-6; TRBD1 might be the D (7 bases). Between the trimmed V and J ends, which lost 5 bases and 4 bases, there was a span of 15 bases. The CDR3 is 16 amino acids. CDR1 and CDR2 (germline): ENHRY, SYGVKD. The DNA of the CDR3 is TGTGCCATCAGTAACCTCAGGGGGGTCGGGGCCAACGTCCTGACTTTC. Protein product: CAISNLRGVGANVLTF.

Relative to its sample, this clonotype is medium-sized. The chain joins TRBV11-2 to TRBJ1-6; weak D call: TRBD1 (5 bases). The CDR3 is 14 residues long. V gave up 0 bases and J gave up 10 bases, with 10 bases separating them. Germline CDR1 and CDR2: SGHAT and FQNNGV. CDR3 nucleotides: TGTGCCAGCAGCTTAGAGGGGGGGACCTCACCCCTCCACTTT. It codes for CASSLEGGTSPLHF.

This clonotype was detected many times. The J gene is TRBJ1-5, the V gene TRBV12-3 or TRBV12-4; a possible D gene is TRBD1 (6 bases). Trimming pared 1 base from V and 4 bases from J, leaving 8 bases between. This CDR3 spans 14 amino acids. CDR3 residues: CASSLGTENQPQHF. The CDR3 nucleotides read TGTGCCAGCAGTTTAGGGACAGAGAATCAGCCCCAGCATTTT.

This clonotype has just a few counts. The chain recombines TRBV5-1 with TRBJ2-2; 7 bases match TRBD2. CDR1 is SGHRS, CDR2 YFSETQ, per germline. The CDR3 runs 15 residues. Losses at the gene ends were 10 bases for V and 3 bases for J; bases not matched to a gene: 12. The CDR3 sequence is CAVKTASGYTGELFF. The CDR3 region has the DNA TGCGCCGTCAAAACGGCTAGCGGATACACCGGGGAGCTGTTTTTT.

This clonotype has a count of ten or more. This chain uses TRBV5-5 with TRBJ2-3; TRBD2 agrees at 8 bases. Losses at the gene ends were 1 base for V and 1 base for J; bases not matched to a gene: 5. Germline V lookup: CDR1 SGHKS, CDR2 YYEKEE (reference sequence). CDR3 length: 16 amino acids. The CDR3 DNA sequence: TGTGCCAGCAGCTTGACGGGGGGGCTGGGCACAGATACGCAGTATTTT. Translation gives CASSLTGGLGTDTQYF.

This clonotype was counted only a few times. V usage is TRBV7-9 and J usage is TRBJ2-3; D uncertain. CDR1 SEHNR and CDR2 FQNEAQ come from the germline V gene (reference sequence). The CDR3 has 15 amino acids. V lost 4 bases and J lost 3, with 14 bases in between. The CDR3 is CASSSRPGTTDTQYF. The CDR3 DNA is TGTGCCAGCAGCTCTCGGCCGGGCACAACAGATACGCAGTATTTT.

This clonotype was seen repeatedly, ten times or more. The chain employs TRBV4-1 and TRBJ1-5; the D gene is possibly TRBD1 (6 bases). The CDR3 runs 15 residues. V shed 4 bases and J shed 4 bases, with 14 bases lying between them. Germline V gene lookup returns CDR1 MGHRA and CDR2 YSYEKL. CDR3 in DNA: TGCGCCAGCAGCCCCCCCCAGGGGATAAATCAGCCCCAGCATTTT. It translates to CASSPPQGINQPQHF.

The chain has TRBV2 and TRBJ1-1; a weak D match, TRBD1 (5 bases). With 7 bases removed from V and 1 base from J, the gap between germline ends came to 13 bases. CDR3 size: 14 residues. In germline, CDR1 is SNHLY, CDR2 FYNNEI. The DNA for the CDR3 is TGTGCCAGCAAAAGTTTAGACAGGAACACTGAAGCTTTCTTT. This gives the protein CASKSLDRNTEAFF.

As DNA, the CDR3 is TGCGCCAGCAGCTTGATACAGTCGGAGGGCGGCTACACCTTC. Translating it yields CASSLIQSEGGYTF. This rearrangement joins TRBV5-1 to TRBJ1-2; D gene uncertain. V was trimmed by 1 base and J by 8 bases, leaving 15 bases between them. This CDR3 is 14 amino acids long. CDR1 SGHRS and CDR2 YFSETQ come from the germline V gene.

This clonotype was picked up a small number of times. V is TRBV12-2 and J is TRBJ1-5; no DNA check was done on the table's D call, TRBD1. TRBV12-2 is annotated as a pseudogene. CDR3 length: 14 amino acids. CDR3 nucleotide sequence: TGTGCAAGTCGCCGACAGCTAAGCAATCAGCCCCAGCATTTT. Translation: CASRRQLSNQPQHF.

This clonotype was seen at least ten times. The chain joins TRBV5-6 to TRBJ2-7; maybe TRBD2 (6 bases). CDR1 is SGHDT and CDR2 is YYEEEE in the germline V gene. The CDR3 is made up of 13 amino acids. V was clipped by 5 bases and J by 4 bases, with 13 bases between them. The CDR3 DNA is TGTGCCAGCAGGGACCGGGACTTTTACGAGCAGTACTTC. Its protein product is CASRDRDFYEQYF.

The chain links TRBV4-1 to TRBJ2-4, with D possibly matching TRBD2 (6 bases). Between the trimmed V and J ends, which lost 3 bases and 1 base, there was a span of 13 bases. The CDR3 spans 16 residues. CDR1 MGHRA and CDR2 YSYEKL come from the germline V gene. This CDR3 reads CASSQRDRIAKNIQYF. In DNA, the CDR3 is TGCGCCAGCAGCCAGCGGGACCGTATTGCCAAAAACATTCAGTACTTC.

This clonotype was detected ten times or more. J is TRBJ2-3 and V is TRBV24-1; 9 positions match TRBD1. Germline V gene lookup returns CDR1 KGHDR and CDR2 SFDVKD. The junction had 9 bases not matched to a gene; V was cut back by 8 bases and J by 4 bases. The CDR3 contains 15 residues. Here the CDR3 reads CATNPGQGRADTQYF. For the CDR3, the DNA is TGTGCCACCAACCCGGGACAGGGTAGAGCAGATACGCAGTATTTT.

This clonotype was detected a few times. This chain connects TRBV28 to TRBJ2-7, with 8 positions matching TRBD2. This CDR3 comprises 14 residues. V was pared by 6 bases and J by 0 bases, with 4 bases of the junction left unmatched. CDR1 and CDR2 (germline): MDHEN, SYDVKM. CDR3 sequence (DNA): TGTGCCAGCAGACAGCGGGGGCCCTCCTACGAGCAGTACTTC. Residues: CASRQRGPSYEQYF.

This clonotype was counted a few times. The rearrangement joins TRBV18 to TRBJ2-7, with 7 bases fitting TRBD1. Germline loops: CDR1 KGHSH, CDR2 LQKENI. Unmatched junction bases numbered 11, after V lost 1 base and J lost 2 bases. The CDR3 extends over 17 amino acids. For the CDR3, the DNA is TGTGCCAGCTCACCACAGGGTTCAGGACAGGCTACCTACGAGCAGTACTTC. This translates into CASSPQGSGQATYEQYF.

This chain connects TRBV12-3 or TRBV12-4 to TRBJ1-1; D unclear. The ends were cut back, 0 bases at V and 5 bases at J, with 7 bases in the middle. This CDR3 region has 13 residues. CDR3 in DNA: TGTGCCAGCAGTTTAGCTTCGAGAACTGAAGCTTTCTTT. Its protein product is CASSLASRTEAFF.

This chain joins TRBV18 and TRBJ2-3, with D uncertain. The germline V gene has CDR1 KGHSH and CDR2 LQKENI. V lost 3 bases and J lost 4, with 8 bases in between. This CDR3 comprises 13 residues. CDR3 region: CASSPGTADTQYF. In nucleotides, the CDR3 is TGTGCCAGCTCACCTGGAACGGCAGATACGCAGTATTTT.

In regard to this clonotype: A much larger clonotype is one base distant, so this may be a read error. The chain joins TRBV9 to TRBJ2-7; 11 nucleotides align to TRBD2. The CDR3 consists of 15 residues. Germline lookup yields CDR1 SGDLS and CDR2 YYNGEE. This chain's CDR3 is CTSSILAGGLGEQYF. CDR3 nucleotide sequence: TGTACCAGCAGCATCTTAGCGGGAGGGCTAGGCGAGCAGTACTTC. Full variable domain (missing parts from reference TRBV9 and TRBJ2-7): DSGVTQTPKHLITATGQRVTLRCSPRSGDLSVYWYQQSLDQGLQFLIQYYNGEERAKGNILERFSAQQFPDLHSELNLSSLELGDSALYFCTSSILAGGLGEQYFGPGTRLTVT.

This clonotype was recorded at least ten times. The CDR3, as DNA: TGCAGCGGGGCAGACCACTCGAACACTGAAGCTTTCTTT. As protein: CSGADHSNTEAFF. This sequence joins TRBV29-1 and TRBJ1-1; no clear D. Trimming stripped 7 bases from V and 1 base from J, with 13 bases between. This CDR3 comprises 13 residues. Per germline, CDR1 SQVTM and CDR2 ANQGSEA. Complete variable domain (other parts from reference TRBV29-1 and TRBJ1-1): SAVISQKPSRDICQRGTSLTIQCQVDSQVTMMFWYRQQPGQSLTLIATANQGSEATYESGFVIDKFPISRPNLTFSTLTVSNMSPEDSSIYLCSGADHSNTEAFFGQGTRLTVV.

This clonotype was detected only a few times. The V gene is TRBV20-1, the J gene TRBJ2-2, with D perhaps matching TRBD2 (5 bases). The CDR3 totals 14 residues. V was clipped by 4 bases and J by 2 bases, with 11 bases between them. The germline V gene has CDR1 DFQATT and CDR2 SNEGSKA (reference sequence). The CDR3 loop reads CSAIERHNTGELFF. The CDR3 nucleotides read TGCAGTGCTATAGAGCGGCATAACACCGGGGAGCTGTTTTTT.

This chain joins TRBV7-9 and TRBJ2-3; 9 bases agree with TRBD2. The CDR3 has 13 residues. Germline V gene sequence: CDR1 SEHNR, CDR2 FQNEAQ (reference sequence). The ends lost 8 bases at V and 3 bases at J; junction bases unmatched: 3. The CDR3 loop reads CASLLAGTDTQYF. CDR3 coding DNA: TGTGCCAGCCTCCTAGCGGGGACAGATACGCAGTATTTT.

The J gene is TRBJ2-1, the V gene TRBV7-2; TRBD1 is a possible D gene (5 bases). The V end lost 5 bases, the J end lost 10 bases, and 12 bases lay between the germline ends. Germline loops: CDR1 SGHTA, CDR2 FQGNSA. This CDR3 is built from 12 residues. DNA of the CDR3: TGTGCCAGCAGCCACGAATACAGGGAGCAGTTCTTC. Its translation: CASSHEYREQFF.

This clonotype came up many times. The genes are TRBV28 and TRBJ2-3, with unresolved D. Germline values: CDR1 MDHEN, CDR2 SYDVKM. This CDR3 contains 13 residues. With 11 bases removed from V and 4 bases from J, the gap between germline ends came to 16 bases. The CDR3 nucleotides read TGTGCCGGCTCTGACCCGGTGGCAGATACGCAGTATTTT. It encodes CAGSDPVADTQYF. Using reference TRBV28 and TRBJ2-3 for the parts outside the CDR3, the full variable domain is DVKVTQSSRYLVKRTGEKVFLECVQDMDHENMFWYRQDPGLGLRLIYFSYDVKMKEKGDIPEGYSVSREKKERFSLILESASTNQTSMYLCAGSDPVADTQYFGPGTRLTVL.

This clonotype was picked up a small number of times. The chain joins TRBV4-1 to TRBJ2-1; no reliable D call. The CDR3 sequence is 14 residues long. V was pared by 4 bases and J by 4 bases, with 11 bases between. Germline V gene sequence: CDR1 MGHRA, CDR2 YSYEKL. CDR3: CASSPMRTYNEQFF. For the CDR3, the DNA is TGCGCCAGCAGCCCGATGCGAACGTACAATGAGCAGTTCTTC.

This clonotype was recorded many times. The V call is TRBV7-8, the J call TRBJ1-1; D is undetermined. Trimming pared 1 base from V and 0 bases from J, leaving 9 bases between. There are 15 residues in the CDR3. CDR1 is SGHVS and CDR2 is FQNEAQ in the germline V gene. The CDR3 nucleotides are TGTGCCAGCAGCTTAGTGGTCAATTTGAACACTGAAGCTTTCTTT. Amino acid sequence: CASSLVVNLNTEAFF.

This clonotype was detected a few times. V is TRBV18 and J is TRBJ2-7; 8 bases agree with TRBD1. The junction had 10 bases not matched to a gene; V was cut back by 8 bases and J by 4 bases. CDR3 length: 14 residues. Germline CDR1 KGHSH, CDR2 LQKENI. The CDR3: CASRYGQGPYEQYF. Written as DNA, the CDR3 is TGTGCCAGCCGATACGGACAGGGTCCGTACGAGCAGTACTTC.

This clonotype showed up just a few times. One junction end disagrees with the germline gene, perhaps due to a read error. The chain employs TRBV7-7 and TRBJ2-7; 8 nucleotides line up with TRBD2. The CDR3 totals 17 residues. CDR1 SSHAT and CDR2 FNYEAQ come from the germline V gene (reference sequence). In nucleotides, the CDR3 is TGTGCTAGCAGCTTAGCGTTGAGGCGGGGGGAGACCTACGAGCAGTACTTC. It encodes CASSLALRRGETYEQYF.

The chain uses TRBV9 and TRBJ1-1, with a weak D call TRBD1 (5 bases). Trimming cost V 5 bases and J 5 bases, with 13 bases left between them. CDR3 size: 13 residues. Germline lookup yields CDR1 SGDLS and CDR2 YYNGEE. The CDR3 nucleotides read TGTGCCAGCAGTGTCGGGGGTTGGACTGAAGCTTTCTTT. Translated, it gives CASSVGGWTEAFF.

V usage is TRBV7-9 and J usage is TRBJ2-7; 12 nucleotides align to TRBD1. This CDR3 has 18 amino acids. CDR1 and CDR2 from the germline V gene are SEHNR and FQNEAQ (reference sequence). The V and J ends lost 2 bases and 1 base, in that order; junction bases with no gene match: 9. The CDR3 sequence is CASSLLPGTGGRSYEQYF. The DNA of the CDR3 is TGTGCCAGCAGCTTACTCCCCGGGACAGGGGGCAGGTCCTACGAGCAGTACTTC.

This clonotype was seen ten or more times. The chain uses TRBV4-1 and TRBJ1-1; no clear D gene. V was clipped by 6 bases and J by 3 bases, with 14 bases between them. In germline, CDR1 is MGHRA, CDR2 YSYEKL. The length of the CDR3 is 14 residues. Here the CDR3 reads CASRGRTVDTEAFF. CDR3 nucleotide sequence: TGCGCCAGCAGGGGCCGTACGGTGGACACTGAAGCTTTCTTT.

This clonotype was counted only a few times. J is TRBJ1-1 and V is TRBV28; 9 bases are a match to TRBD1. This CDR3 comprises 13 residues. From germline, CDR1 is MDHEN and CDR2 SYDVKM. The V gene end was trimmed by 10 bases and the J gene end by 4 bases; junction bases not matched to a gene: 7. CDR3 in DNA: TGTGCCACAACACAGGGGGCGAGCACTGAAGCTTTCTTT. Residues: CATTQGASTEAFF.